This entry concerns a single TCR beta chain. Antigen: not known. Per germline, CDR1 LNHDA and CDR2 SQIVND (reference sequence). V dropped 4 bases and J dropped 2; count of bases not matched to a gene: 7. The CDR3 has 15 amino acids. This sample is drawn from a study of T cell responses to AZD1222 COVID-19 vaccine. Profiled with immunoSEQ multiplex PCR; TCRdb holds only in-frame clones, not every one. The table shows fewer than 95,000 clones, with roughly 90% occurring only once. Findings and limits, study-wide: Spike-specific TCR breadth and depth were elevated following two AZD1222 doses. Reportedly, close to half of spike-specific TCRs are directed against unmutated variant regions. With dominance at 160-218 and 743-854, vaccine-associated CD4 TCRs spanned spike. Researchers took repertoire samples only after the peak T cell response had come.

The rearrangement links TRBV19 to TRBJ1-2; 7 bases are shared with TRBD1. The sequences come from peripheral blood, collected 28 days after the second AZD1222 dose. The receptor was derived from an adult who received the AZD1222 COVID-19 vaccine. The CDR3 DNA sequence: TGTGCCAGTAGTACTCCGACAGGGTCGAACTATGGCTACACCTTC. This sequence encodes CASSTPTGSNYGYTF.